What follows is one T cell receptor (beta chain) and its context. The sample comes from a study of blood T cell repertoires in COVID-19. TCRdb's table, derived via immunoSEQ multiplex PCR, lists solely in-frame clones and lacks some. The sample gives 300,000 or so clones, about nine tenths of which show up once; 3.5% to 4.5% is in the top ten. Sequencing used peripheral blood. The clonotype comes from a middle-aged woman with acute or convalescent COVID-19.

CDR3 DNA sequence: TGCGCCAGCAGCCCCATCCCAGGAGGAGCTTTCTTT. It specifies CASSPIPGGAFF. The chain has TRBV4-1 and TRBJ1-1; D unresolved. V lost 4 bases, J lost 10 bases, and 13 bases lay in between. CDR3 size: 12 residues. Per the germline V gene, CDR1 is MGHRA and CDR2 is YSYEKL.